These 8 T cell receptor beta chains were sequenced from one sample in a study of blood T cell repertoires in COVID-19. The table came from immunoSEQ multiplex PCR; TCRdb's copy has only in-frame clones and leaves some out. The table shows about 160,000 clones, with approximately 82% occurring only once. The sequencing sample was made of peripheral blood. The receptors originated from a woman aged 80 or over with acute or convalescent COVID-19.

As for this clone: A much larger clone differs from this one at a single base, so this may be a read error. V usage is TRBV10-2 and J usage is TRBJ2-7, with D unclear. Germline-derived CDR1 and CDR2 are WSHSY and SAAADI. The CDR3 is made up of 11 amino acids. Between the trimmed V and J ends, which lost 4 bases and 1 base, there was a span of 2 bases. The CDR3 nucleotides read TGCGCCAGCAGTGCTTCCTACGAGCAGTACTTC. The encoded protein is CASSASYEQYF.

This chain links TRBV5-1 with TRBJ1-1; 8 bases map to TRBD1. CDR3 length: 15 amino acids. Germline V gene data show CDR1 as SGHRS and CDR2 as YFSETQ. The ends lost 4 bases at V and 1 base at J; junction bases unmatched: 6. CDR3 sequence (DNA): TGCGCCAGCAGCCAACTAGGACAGGGGAACACTGAAGCTTTCTTT. The encoded protein is CASSQLGQGNTEAFF. The variable domain in full, completed from reference TRBV5-1 and TRBJ1-1, reads KAGVTQTPRYLIKTRGQQVTLSCSPISGHRSVSWYQQTPGQGLQFLFEYFSETQRNKGNFPGRFSGRQFSNSRSEMNVSTLELGDSALYLCASSQLGQGNTEAFFGQGTRLTVV.

This clone was observed once. The V gene is TRBV19, the J gene TRBJ1-5, with D unresolved. The length of the CDR3 is 14 residues. V lost 1 base to trimming and J lost 2 bases, with 6 bases between them. Per germline, CDR1 LNHDA and CDR2 SQIVND (reference sequence). The CDR3 sequence is CASSIVRGNQPQHF. The CDR3 DNA reads TGTGCCAGTAGTATAGTGAGAGGCAATCAGCCCCAGCATTTT.

J is TRBJ2-2 and V is TRBV6-5; 8 bases are a match to TRBD1. The CDR3 has 12 amino acids. V dropped 7 bases and J dropped 7; count of bases not matched to a gene: 2. Germline CDR1 MNHEY, CDR2 SVGAGI. CDR3 in DNA: TGTGCCAGCAACAGGGGGATCGGGGAGCTGTTTTTT. Protein sequence: CASNRGIGELFF.

This sequence joins TRBV9 and TRBJ2-7, with TRBD1 identical over 9 bases. There are 15 residues in the CDR3. Trimming cost V 0 bases and J 2 bases; bases outside gene matches: 3. CDR1 and CDR2 from the germline V gene are SGDLS and YYNGEE. CDR3 protein: CASSVGGTGPYEQYF. In nucleotides, the CDR3 is TGTGCCAGCAGCGTAGGGGGGACAGGGCCCTACGAGCAGTACTTC.

The V call is TRBV5-4, the J call TRBJ2-2; 10 bases fit TRBD2. CDR1 is SGHNT, CDR2 YYREEE, per germline (reference sequence). This CDR3 comprises 15 residues. Unmatched junction bases numbered 7, after V lost 5 bases and J lost 6 bases. CDR3 in DNA: TGTGCCAGCAGATACGGGACTAGCGACGCCGGGGAGCTGTTTTTT. Its translation: CASRYGTSDAGELFF.

This clone was detected once. The chain couples TRBV7-8 to TRBJ1-4; no clear D gene. The CDR3 sequence is 15 residues long. V was clipped by 2 bases and J by 5 bases, with 12 bases between them. Germline assignment: CDR1 SGHVS and CDR2 FQNEAQ. The CDR3 bases are TGTGCCAGCAGCTTAAGAGAGCGCTCGAATGAAAAACTGTTTTTT. This codes for CASSLRERSNEKLFF.

The rearrangement joins TRBV25-1 to TRBJ1-1; 7 positions match TRBD1. CDR1 MGHDK and CDR2 SYGVNS come from the germline V gene. The length of the CDR3 is 13 residues. V was pared by 6 bases and J by 0 bases, with 1 base of the junction left unmatched. CDR3 sequence reads: CASSDRVNTEAFF. CDR3 nucleotide sequence: TGTGCCAGCAGCGACAGGGTGAACACTGAAGCTTTCTTT.